This TCR beta chain was obtained from a study of blood T cell repertoires in COVID-19 (dated by TCRdb to about 2020). Describing the broader study: Collaborator samples came from the United States, Italy and Spain and covered acute and convalescent phases of COVID-19. The material from the prospective study consisted of cDNA or gDNA derived from T cells, B-cell-depleted T cells, or PBMCs. Deeply sampled blood TCRbeta repertoires from subjects exposed to, actively infected with, or recovered from COVID-19 were included in the dataset. The repertoires were released in a freely available public database meant as a resource for research on the immune response to SARS-CoV-2. The samples were drawn from the first 160 participants of the ongoing ImmuneRACE study and from 1,254 subjects provided by 6 global collaborators. A de-identified subject ID, COVID-19 status, age in years and sex were almost always included in the sample metadata. Where HLA class I and class II types were available, the types were taken from metadata supplied by the sample provider, not from assay-based typing.

General conclusions and limits of the study: The amount of clinical and demographic metadata varied by source and participant and was provided uncurated.

The CDR3 covers 14 residues, taking in both the cysteine and the phenylalanine. The CDR3 DNA has 42 bases and is translated from base 1. V lost 4 bases and J lost 4 bases, and the count of bases not matched to a germline gene is 6. CDR1 and CDR2 (SNHLY, FYNNEI) derive from the germline V gene. Whole blood was collected in K2EDTA tubes by collaborating institutions according to the institutions' own protocols. For TCRbeta analysis, collaborator samples were shipped as frozen whole blood, as isolated PBMCs, or as DNA extracted from either sample type. The immunoSEQ Assay, a bias-controlled multiplex PCR, was used to amplify TCRbeta CDR3 regions from genomic DNA. As for how the authors treated the data: The number of nucleated cells in each sample was estimated by amplification of reference gene primers within the assay. To quantify the absolute abundance of each unique TCRbeta CDR3 rearrangement, sequence reads were collapsed and filtered. Productive Simpson clonality was computed per sample as the square root of Simpson's diversity index over productive rearrangements. The source is immuneACCESS, and TCRdb retained only in-frame sequences with V and J called. Part of the clones is not carried over; for the studies checked, unresolved V genes explain less than half of this, and the remainder is unexplained. V, J and clone size derive from that table, while D and trimming were established from the DNA sequence. Counted in this sample were 250,000 to 300,000 clones; around 85% of them appeared once. The ten largest account for more than 9.5% of the sample.

This clone was observed a single time. Its antigen remains unidentified. No base-level quality is on record; no much larger clone is a single base apart. The receptor was derived from a woman aged 70-85 years with acute or convalescent COVID-19. The chain links TRBV2 with TRBJ1-2, and TRBD1 matches 7 of the central bases. Material: peripheral blood. Here is the DNA: TGTGCCAGCAGTGGGGTGACAGGGACCTATGGCTACACCTTC. The translation is CASSGVTGTYGYTF.